Sequencing of this TCR beta chain was carried out in a study of naive and memory T cell subsets. Study outcomes and limitations: TCR abundance followed a power law differing between naive and memory subsets. No ground truth validated the naive and memory repertoire findings. Naive repertoires, especially CD8, held a few larger clonotypes, possibly memory cells re-expressing CD45RA. Activation and differentiation may alter RNA-based TCR counts.

Germline V CDR1 and CDR2: MNHEY, SMNVEV (reference sequence). The V gene lost 3 bases and the J gene lost 2 bases, with 13 bases spanning the gap. The CDR3 sequence is 15 residues long. Two oligonucleotides, mixed equimolar, formed the beta constant-region primer covering TRBC1 and TRBC2. Four rounds of PCR amplified the ligated cDNA using nested alpha and beta constant-region primers plus SP2. The cDNA 3' end received a ligated single-stranded oligonucleotide carrying the SP2 primer and a 12-nucleotide UMI. TCRdb itself ran the UMI-ligation and nested PCR reads through MiXCR, one entry per CDR3 protein. The sample holds 150,000 or so distinct CDR3 sequences, 22% seen once. For this clonotype: Its antigen remains unknown.

Sequenced material: naive CD4+ T cells from blood. The source of this sequence is a human donor in good health. This chain joins TRBV27 and TRBJ1-1; unclear D gene. CDR3 residues: CASSLGFWQNTEAFF. The CDR3 DNA sequence: TGTGCCAGCAGTTTGGGATTTTGGCAAAACACTGAAGCTTTCTTT.